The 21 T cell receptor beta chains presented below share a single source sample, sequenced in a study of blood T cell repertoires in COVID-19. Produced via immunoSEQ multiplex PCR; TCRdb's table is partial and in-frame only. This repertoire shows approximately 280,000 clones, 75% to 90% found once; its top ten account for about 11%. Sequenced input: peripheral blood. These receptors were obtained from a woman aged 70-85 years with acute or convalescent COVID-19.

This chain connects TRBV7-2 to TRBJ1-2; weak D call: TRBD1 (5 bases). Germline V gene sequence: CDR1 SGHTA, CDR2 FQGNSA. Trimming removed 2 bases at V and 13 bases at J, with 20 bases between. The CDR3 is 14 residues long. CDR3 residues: CASSLNWGPVPITF. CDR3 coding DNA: TGTGCCAGCAGCTTAAACTGGGGCCCAGTTCCTATCACCTTC.

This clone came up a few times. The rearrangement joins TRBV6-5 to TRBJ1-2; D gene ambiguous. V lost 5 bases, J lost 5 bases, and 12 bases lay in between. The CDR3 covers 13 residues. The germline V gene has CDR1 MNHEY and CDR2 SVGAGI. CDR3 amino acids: CASSPGLIYGYTF. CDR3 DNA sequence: TGTGCCAGCAGTCCCGGACTGATTTATGGCTACACCTTC.

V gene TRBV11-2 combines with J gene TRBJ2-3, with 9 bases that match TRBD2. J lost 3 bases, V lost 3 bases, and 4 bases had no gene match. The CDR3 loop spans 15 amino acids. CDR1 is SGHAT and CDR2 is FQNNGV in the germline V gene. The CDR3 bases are TGTGCCAGCAGCTTCCGCAGCGGGAGGACAGATACGCAGTATTTT. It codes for CASSFRSGRTDTQYF.

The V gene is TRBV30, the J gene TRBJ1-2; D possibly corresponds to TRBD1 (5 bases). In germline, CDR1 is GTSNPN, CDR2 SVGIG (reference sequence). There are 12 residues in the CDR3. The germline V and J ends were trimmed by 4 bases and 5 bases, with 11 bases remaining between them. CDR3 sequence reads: CAWKAGGYGYTF. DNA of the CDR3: TGTGCCTGGAAAGCCGGGGGGTATGGCTACACCTTC.

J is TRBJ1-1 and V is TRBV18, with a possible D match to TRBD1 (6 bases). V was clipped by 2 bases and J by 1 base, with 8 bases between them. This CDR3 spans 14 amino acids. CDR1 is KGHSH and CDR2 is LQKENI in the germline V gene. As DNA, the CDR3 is TGTGCCAGCTCACCAGGGACACAGAACACTGAAGCTTTCTTT. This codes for CASSPGTQNTEAFF. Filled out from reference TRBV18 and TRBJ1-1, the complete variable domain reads NAGVMQNPRHLVRRRGQEARLRCSPMKGHSHVYWYRQLPEEGLKFMVYLQKENIIDESGMPKERFSAEFPKEGPSILRIQQVVRGDSAAYFCASSPGTQNTEAFFGQGTRLTVV.

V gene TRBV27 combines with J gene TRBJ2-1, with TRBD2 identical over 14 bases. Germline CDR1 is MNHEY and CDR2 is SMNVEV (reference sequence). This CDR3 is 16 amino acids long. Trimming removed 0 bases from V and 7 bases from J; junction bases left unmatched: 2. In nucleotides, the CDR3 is TGTGCCAGCAGTTTATCGACTAGCGGGGGGGTGAATGAGCAGTTCTTC. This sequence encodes CASSLSTSGGVNEQFF.

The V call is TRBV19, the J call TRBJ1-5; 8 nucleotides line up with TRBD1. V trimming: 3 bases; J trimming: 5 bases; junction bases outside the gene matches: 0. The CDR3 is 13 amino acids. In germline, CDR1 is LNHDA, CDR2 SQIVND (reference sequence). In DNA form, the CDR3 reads TGTGCCAGTAGTATGGACAGGGATCAGCCCCAGCATTTT. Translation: CASSMDRDQPQHF.

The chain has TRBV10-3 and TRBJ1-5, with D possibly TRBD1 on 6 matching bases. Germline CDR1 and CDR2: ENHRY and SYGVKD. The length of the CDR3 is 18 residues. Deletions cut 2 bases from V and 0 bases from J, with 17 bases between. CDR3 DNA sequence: TGTGCCATCAGTGAGAGGGGGGGAAAGGGGAATAGCAATCAGCCCCAGCATTTT. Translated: CAISERGGKGNSNQPQHF.

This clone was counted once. The CDR3 sequence is CASSDRGGSGANVLTF. The CDR3 DNA reads as TGTGCCAGCAGCGATAGGGGCGGCTCTGGGGCCAACGTCCTGACTTTC. This chain uses TRBV14 with TRBJ2-6; tentatively, D is TRBD1 (5 bases). V was shortened by 5 bases and J by 0 bases, with 11 bases between the two germline ends. This CDR3 is 16 amino acids long. Germline loops: CDR1 SGHDN, CDR2 FVKESK.

The CDR3 protein is CASRQGAAETQYF. The CDR3 DNA reads as TGTGCCAGCCGACAGGGGGCGGCGGAGACCCAGTACTTC. The genes are TRBV6-6 and TRBJ2-5; 10 nucleotides align to TRBD1. CDR3 length: 13 residues. CDR1 and CDR2 from the germline V gene are MNHNY and SVGAGI (reference sequence). V trimming: 8 bases; J trimming: 5 bases; junction bases outside the gene matches: 5.

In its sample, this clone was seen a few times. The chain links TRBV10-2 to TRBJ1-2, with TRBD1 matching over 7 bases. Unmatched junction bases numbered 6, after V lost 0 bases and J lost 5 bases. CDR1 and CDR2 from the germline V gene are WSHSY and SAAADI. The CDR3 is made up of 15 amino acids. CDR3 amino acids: CASSESTDRTYGYTF. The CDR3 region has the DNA TGCGCCAGCAGTGAGTCTACGGACAGGACTTATGGCTACACCTTC.

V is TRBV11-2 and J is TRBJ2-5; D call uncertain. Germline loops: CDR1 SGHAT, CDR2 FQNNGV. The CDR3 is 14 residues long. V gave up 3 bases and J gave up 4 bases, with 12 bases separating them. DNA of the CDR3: TGTGCCAGCAGCTTCGTCCGCGCGGCAGAGACCCAGTACTTC. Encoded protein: CASSFVRAAETQYF. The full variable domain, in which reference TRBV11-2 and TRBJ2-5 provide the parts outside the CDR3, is EAGVAQSPRYKIIEKRQSVAFWCNPISGHATLYWYQQILGQGPKLLIQFQNNGVVDDSQLPKDRFSAERLKGVDSTLKIQPAKLEDSAVYLCASSFVRAAETQYFGPGTRLLVL.

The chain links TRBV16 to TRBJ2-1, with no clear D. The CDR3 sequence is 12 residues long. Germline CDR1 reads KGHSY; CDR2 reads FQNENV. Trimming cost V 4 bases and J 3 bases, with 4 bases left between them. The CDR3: CASSPNYNEQFF. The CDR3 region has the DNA TGTGCCAGCAGCCCAAACTACAATGAGCAGTTCTTC.

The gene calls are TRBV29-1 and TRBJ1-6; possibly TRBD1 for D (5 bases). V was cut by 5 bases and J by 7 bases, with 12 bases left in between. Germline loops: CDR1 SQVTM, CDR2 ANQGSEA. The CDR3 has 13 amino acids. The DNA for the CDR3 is TGCAGCGTTTCGGACGGGGGGAATTCACCCCTCCACTTT. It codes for CSVSDGGNSPLHF.

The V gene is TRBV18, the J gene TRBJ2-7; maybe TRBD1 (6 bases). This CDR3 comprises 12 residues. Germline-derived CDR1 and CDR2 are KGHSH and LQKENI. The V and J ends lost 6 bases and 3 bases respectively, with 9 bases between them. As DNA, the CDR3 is TGTGCCAGCTCTGCGGACAGCTACGAGCAGTACTTC. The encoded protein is CASSADSYEQYF.

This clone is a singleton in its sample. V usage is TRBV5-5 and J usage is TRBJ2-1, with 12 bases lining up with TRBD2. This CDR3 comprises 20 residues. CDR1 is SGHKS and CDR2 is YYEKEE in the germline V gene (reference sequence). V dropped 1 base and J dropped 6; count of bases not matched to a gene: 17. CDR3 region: CASSLLASGGALIASNEQFF. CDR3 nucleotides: TGTGCCAGCAGCTTGTTGGCTAGCGGGGGGGCCTTAATAGCGAGCAATGAGCAGTTCTTC.

The CDR3 sequence is CASGQGASNQPQHF. CDR3 DNA sequence: TGTGCCAGCGGCCAGGGGGCGAGCAATCAGCCCCAGCATTTT. This chain connects TRBV2 to TRBJ1-5; 8 nucleotides align to TRBD1. Germline CDR1 reads SNHLY; CDR2 reads FYNNEI. The ends lost 8 bases at V and 1 base at J; junction bases unmatched: 4. The length of the CDR3 is 14 residues.

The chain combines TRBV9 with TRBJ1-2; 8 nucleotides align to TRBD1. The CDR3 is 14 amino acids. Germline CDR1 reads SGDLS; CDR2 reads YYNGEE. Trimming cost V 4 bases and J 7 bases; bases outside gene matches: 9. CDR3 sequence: CASSPWQGASGYTF. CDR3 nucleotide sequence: TGTGCCAGCAGCCCTTGGCAGGGGGCAAGTGGCTACACCTTC.

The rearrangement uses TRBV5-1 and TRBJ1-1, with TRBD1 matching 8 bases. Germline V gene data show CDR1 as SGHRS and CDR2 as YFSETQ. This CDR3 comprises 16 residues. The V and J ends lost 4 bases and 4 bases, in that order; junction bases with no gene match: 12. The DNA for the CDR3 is TGCGCCAGCAGCCGAACAACGGACAGGGTGGCCACTGAAGCTTTCTTT. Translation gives CASSRTTDRVATEAFF.

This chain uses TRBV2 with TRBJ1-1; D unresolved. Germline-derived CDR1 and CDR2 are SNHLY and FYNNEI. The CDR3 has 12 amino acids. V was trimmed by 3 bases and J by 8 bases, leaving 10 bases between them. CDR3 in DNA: TGTGCCAGCAGTGAGCTTACCAGGGAAGCTTTCTTT. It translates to CASSELTREAFF.

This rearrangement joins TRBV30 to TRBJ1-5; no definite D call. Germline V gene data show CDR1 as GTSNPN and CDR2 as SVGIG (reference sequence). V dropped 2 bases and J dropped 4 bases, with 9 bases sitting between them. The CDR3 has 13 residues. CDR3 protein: CAWSFDGNQPQHF. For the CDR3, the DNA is TGTGCCTGGAGTTTTGACGGGAATCAGCCCCAGCATTTT.